The T cell receptor beta chain described here comes from a study of T cell responses to AZD1222 COVID-19 vaccine. Whole-study findings and limits: Mostly white British, mostly female donors; authors suggested clonal diversity may be underestimated.

About this clone itself: Its antigen is not known.

This table comes from immunoSEQ multiplex PCR, and its TCRdb copy is limited to in-frame clones, with some not included. The profile shows about 130,000 clones, about 90% of them singletons. CDR3 length equals 17 residues. V lost 2 bases to trimming and J lost 3 bases; unmatched junction nucleotides: 12. Germline V CDR1 and CDR2: KGHSH, LQKENI. Sequenced material: peripheral blood, taken on day 0 of AZD1222 vaccination. The TCR was taken from an adult in good health. The chain links TRBV18 to TRBJ1-2; 7 nucleotides match TRBD1. The CDR3 DNA reads TGTGCCAGCTCACCAGACCAGACAGGGCGGAGCGACTATGGCTACACCTTC. This translates into CASSPDQTGRSDYGYTF.